The T cell receptor beta chain under discussion was sequenced for a study of early T cells in non-severe SARS-CoV-2 infection. For the study at large: Sequenced bulk RNA came from whole blood that was unsorted, and chains were unpaired. Overall study results and limits: There was a bias toward anti-spike CD8 responses in VDJdb matching, which missed private and CD4 specificities.

Germline trimming cut 5 bases from V and 4 bases from J; bases unmatched to any gene: 7. Germline CDR1 reads SGHRS; CDR2 reads YFSETQ. This CDR3 has 14 amino acids. Worth noting for this clonotype: Its specificity is unknown.

Tagging with unique molecular identifiers was applied to individual cDNA molecules. MiXCR, applied by TCRdb to the 5' RACE reads, yields one record per CDR3 protein. There are about 83,000 distinct CDR3 sequences in the sample; more than 9% occur only once, and approximately 8% lies in the top ten. The receptor was derived from an adult who was a healthcare worker with PCR-confirmed SARS-CoV-2 infection or an uninfected control (not recorded which). This chain uses TRBV5-1 with TRBJ2-5; TRBD1 matches 8 bases. The sequencing here drew on whole blood, taken at baseline. The CDR3 DNA sequence: TGCGCCAGCAGTCCGAGGACAGGGAGAGAGACCCAGTACTTC. This sequence encodes CASSPRTGRETQYF.